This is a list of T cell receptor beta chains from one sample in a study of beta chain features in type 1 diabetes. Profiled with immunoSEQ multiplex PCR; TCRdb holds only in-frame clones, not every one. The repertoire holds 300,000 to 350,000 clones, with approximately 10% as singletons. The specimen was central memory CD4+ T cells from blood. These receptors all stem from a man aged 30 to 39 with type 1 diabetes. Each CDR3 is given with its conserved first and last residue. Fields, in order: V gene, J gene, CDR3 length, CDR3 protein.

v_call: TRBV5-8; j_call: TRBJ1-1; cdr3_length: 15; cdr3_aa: CASSLEGGGKTEAFF
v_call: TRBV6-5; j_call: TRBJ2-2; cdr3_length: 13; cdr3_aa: CATTGTPTGELFF
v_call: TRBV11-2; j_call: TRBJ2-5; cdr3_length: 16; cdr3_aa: CASSYGYGRGGETQYF
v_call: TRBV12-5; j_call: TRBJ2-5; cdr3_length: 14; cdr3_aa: CASGLDGPLKTQYF
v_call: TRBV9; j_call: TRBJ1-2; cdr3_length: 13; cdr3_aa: CASGQGGNYGYTF
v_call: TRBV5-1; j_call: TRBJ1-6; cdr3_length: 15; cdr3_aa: CASSFFVQGDSPLHF
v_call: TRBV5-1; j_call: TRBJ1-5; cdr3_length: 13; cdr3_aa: CASSRGGEKPQHF
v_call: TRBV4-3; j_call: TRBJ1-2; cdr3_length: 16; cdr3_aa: CASSQDSSFKVVGYTF
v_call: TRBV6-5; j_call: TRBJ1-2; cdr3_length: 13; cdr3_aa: CASSKDRVYGYTF
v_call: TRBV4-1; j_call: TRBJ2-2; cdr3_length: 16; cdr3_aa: CASSQDRDRGTGELFF
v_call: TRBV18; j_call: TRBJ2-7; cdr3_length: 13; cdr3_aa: CASSYGPAYEQYF
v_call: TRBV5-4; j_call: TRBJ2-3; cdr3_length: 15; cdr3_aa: CASSLGPTETDTQYF
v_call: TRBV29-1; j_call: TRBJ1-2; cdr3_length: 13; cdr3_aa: CSTTPGTGDGYTF
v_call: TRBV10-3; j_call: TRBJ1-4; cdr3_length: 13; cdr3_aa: CAISATENEKLFF
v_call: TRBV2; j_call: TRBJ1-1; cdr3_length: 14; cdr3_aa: CASKGTGRQDEAFF
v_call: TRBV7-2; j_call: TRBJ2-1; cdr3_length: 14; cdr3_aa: CASRTTSGYNEQFF
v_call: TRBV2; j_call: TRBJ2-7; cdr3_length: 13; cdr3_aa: CASSVGRSYEQYF
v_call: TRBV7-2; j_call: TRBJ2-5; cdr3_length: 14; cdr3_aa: CASSLEGRTGAQYF
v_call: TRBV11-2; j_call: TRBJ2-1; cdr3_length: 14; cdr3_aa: CASSLDPGGREQFF
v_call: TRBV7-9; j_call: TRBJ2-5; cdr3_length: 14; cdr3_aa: CASSLGGIQETQYF
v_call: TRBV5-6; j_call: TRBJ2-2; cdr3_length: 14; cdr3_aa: CASTPGRNTGELFF
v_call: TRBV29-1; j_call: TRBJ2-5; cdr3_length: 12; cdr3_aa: CSVEVGGKTQYF
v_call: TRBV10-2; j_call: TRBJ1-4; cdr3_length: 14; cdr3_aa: CASSDSREGEKLFF
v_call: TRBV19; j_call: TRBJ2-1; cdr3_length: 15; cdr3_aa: CASSRGQVSYNEQFF
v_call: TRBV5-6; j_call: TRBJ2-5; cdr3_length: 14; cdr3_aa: CASSKTGPGETQYF
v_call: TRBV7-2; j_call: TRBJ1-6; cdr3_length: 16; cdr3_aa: CASSLVSGQGASPLHF
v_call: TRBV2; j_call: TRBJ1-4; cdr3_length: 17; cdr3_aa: CASSARDRPRGGEKLFF
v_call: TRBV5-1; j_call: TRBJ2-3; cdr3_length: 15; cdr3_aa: CASSLGQSYTDTQYF
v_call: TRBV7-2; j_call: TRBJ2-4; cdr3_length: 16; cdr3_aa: CASSSRTGLTKNIQYF
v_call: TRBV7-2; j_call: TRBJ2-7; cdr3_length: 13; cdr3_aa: CASSLGRGNEQYF
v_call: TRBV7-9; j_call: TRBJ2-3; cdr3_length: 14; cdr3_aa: CASSLGLAGDTQYF
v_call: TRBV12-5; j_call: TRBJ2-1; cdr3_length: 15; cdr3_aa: CASGELAGGPSEQFF
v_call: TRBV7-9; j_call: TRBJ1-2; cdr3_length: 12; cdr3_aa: CASSLEIDGYTF
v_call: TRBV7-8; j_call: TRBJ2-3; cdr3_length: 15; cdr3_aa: CASSGGQGSTDTQYF
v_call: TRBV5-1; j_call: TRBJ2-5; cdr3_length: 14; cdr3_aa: CASSGGANQETQYF
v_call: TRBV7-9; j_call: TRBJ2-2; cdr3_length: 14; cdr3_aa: CASSPPGLTGELFF
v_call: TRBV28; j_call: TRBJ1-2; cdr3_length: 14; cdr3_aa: CASSLLGSNYGYTF
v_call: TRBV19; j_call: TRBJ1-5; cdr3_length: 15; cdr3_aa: CASSRQVASNQPQHF
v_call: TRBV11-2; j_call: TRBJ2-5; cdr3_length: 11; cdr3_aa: CASSPQETQYF
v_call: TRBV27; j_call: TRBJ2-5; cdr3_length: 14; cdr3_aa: CASRGLAGGETQYF
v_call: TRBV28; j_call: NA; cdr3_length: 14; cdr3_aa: CASRLPGLVHEQYF
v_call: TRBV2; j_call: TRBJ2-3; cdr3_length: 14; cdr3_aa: CASSRDRNTDTQYF
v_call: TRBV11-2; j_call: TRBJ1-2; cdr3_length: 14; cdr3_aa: CASSLNRAGGGYTF
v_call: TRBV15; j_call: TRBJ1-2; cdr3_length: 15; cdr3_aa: CATSSRDRAVYGYTF
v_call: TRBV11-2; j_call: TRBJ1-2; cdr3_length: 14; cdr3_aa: CASSLEGGNYGYTF
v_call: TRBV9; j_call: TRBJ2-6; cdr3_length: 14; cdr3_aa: CASSPPRGANVLTF
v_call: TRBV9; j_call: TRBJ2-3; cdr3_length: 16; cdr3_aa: CASSVGAGQLTDTQYF
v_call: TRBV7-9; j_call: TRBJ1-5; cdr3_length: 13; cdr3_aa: CASSVSRDQPQHF
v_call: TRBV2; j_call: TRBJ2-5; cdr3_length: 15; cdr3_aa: CASSRQGEGGETQYF
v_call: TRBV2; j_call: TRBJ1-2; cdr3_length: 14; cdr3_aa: CASSAGTGSSGYTF
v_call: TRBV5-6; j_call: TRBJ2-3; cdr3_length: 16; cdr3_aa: CASSLRLAGAADTQYF
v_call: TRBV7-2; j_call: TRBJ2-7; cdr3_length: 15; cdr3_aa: CASSLKVGTAVQQYF
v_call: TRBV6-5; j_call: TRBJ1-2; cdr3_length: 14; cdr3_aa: CASLFFGQGGGYTF
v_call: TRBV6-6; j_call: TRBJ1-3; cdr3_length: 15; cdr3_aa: CASRPDRGLGNTIYF
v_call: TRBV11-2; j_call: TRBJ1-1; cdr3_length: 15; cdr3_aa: CASVQPGTMNTEAFF
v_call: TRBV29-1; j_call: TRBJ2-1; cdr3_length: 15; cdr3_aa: CSVEQGSVNYNEQFF
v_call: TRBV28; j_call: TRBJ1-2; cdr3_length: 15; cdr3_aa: CASSSGQGVNYGYTF
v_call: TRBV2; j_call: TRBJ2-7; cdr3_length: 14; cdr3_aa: CASSVDSTTYEQYF
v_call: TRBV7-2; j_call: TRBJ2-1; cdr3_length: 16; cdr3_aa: CASSFFGTVSYNEQFF
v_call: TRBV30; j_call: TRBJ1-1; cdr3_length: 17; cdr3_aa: CAWRAGQVLTQNTEAFF